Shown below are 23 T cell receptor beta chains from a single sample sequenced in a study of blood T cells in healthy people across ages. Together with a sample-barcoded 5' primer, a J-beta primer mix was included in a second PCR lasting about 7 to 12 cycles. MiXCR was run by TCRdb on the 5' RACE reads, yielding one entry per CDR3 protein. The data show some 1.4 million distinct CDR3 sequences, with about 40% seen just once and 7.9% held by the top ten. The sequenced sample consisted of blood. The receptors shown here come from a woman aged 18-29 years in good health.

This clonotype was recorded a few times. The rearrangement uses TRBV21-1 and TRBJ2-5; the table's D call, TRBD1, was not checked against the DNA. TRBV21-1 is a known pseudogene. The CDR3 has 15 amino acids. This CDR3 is CASSKPSGAKETQYF. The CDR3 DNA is TGTGCCAGCAGCAAACCCTCAGGGGCTAAAGAGACCCAGTACTTC.

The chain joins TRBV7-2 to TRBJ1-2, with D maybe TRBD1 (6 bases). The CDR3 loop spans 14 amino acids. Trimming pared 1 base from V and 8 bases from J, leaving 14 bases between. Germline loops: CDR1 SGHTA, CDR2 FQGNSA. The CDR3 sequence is CASSLGGGGRGYTF. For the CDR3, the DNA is TGTGCCAGCAGCTTAGGAGGGGGGGGAAGGGGCTACACCTTC.

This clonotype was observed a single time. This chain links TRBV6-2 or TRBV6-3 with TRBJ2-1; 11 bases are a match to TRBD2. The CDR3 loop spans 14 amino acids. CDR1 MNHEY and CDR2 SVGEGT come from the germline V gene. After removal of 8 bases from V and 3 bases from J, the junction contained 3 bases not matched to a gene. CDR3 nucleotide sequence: TGTGCCAGCGCGGGACTAGCGGACTACAATGAGCAGTTCTTC. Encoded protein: CASAGLADYNEQFF.

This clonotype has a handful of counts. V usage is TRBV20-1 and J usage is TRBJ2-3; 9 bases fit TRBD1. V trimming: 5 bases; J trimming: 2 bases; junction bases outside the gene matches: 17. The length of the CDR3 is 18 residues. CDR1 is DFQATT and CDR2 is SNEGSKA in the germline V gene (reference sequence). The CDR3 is CSAQSSGQGGYDTDTQYF. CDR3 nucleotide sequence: TGCAGTGCTCAATCCTCGGGACAGGGCGGTTACGACACAGATACGCAGTATTTT.

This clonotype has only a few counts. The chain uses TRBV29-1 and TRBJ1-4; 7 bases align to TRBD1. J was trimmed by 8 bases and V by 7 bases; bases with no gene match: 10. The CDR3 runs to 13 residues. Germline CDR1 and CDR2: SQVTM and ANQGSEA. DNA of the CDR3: TGCAGCGCTAGAGGGGACAGCTCAGAAAAACTGTTTTTT. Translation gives CSARGDSSEKLFF.

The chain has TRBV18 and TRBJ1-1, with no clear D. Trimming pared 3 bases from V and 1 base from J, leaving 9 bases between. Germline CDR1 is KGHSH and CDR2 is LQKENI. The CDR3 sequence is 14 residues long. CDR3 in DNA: TGTGCCAGCTCACCTACACAAAAGAACACTGAAGCTTTCTTT. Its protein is CASSPTQKNTEAFF.

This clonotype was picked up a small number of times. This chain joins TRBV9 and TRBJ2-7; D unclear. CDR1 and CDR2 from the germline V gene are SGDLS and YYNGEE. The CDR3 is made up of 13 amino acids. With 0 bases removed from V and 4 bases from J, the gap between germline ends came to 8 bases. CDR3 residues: CASSVEDGYEQYF. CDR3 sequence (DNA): TGTGCCAGCAGCGTAGAGGACGGGTACGAGCAGTACTTC.

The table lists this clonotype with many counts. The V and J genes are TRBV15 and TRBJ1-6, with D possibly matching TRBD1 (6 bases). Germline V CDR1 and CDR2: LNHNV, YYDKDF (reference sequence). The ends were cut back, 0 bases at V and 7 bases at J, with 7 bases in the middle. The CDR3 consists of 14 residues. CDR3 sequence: CATSREDRNSPLHF. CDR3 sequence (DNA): TGTGCCACCAGCAGAGAGGACAGAAATTCACCCCTCCACTTT.

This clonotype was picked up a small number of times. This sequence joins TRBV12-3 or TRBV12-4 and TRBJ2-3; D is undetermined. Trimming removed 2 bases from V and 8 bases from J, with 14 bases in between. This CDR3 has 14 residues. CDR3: CASSLLNTGVTQYF. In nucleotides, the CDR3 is TGTGCCAGCAGTTTATTGAATACGGGTGTTACGCAGTATTTT.

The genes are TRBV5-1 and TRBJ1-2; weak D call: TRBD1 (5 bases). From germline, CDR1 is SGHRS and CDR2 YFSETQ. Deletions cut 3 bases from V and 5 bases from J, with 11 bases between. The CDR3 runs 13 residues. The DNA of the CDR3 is TGCGCCAGCAGCTGCGGGACGGATTATGGCTACACCTTC. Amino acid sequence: CASSCGTDYGYTF.

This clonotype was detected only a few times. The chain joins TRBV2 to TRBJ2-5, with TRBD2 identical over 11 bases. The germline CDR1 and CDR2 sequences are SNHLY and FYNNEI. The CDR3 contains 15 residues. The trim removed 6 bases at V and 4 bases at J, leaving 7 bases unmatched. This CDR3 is CASRALAGGRETQYF. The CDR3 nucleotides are TGTGCCAGCAGAGCCCTAGCGGGAGGTCGAGAGACCCAGTACTTC.

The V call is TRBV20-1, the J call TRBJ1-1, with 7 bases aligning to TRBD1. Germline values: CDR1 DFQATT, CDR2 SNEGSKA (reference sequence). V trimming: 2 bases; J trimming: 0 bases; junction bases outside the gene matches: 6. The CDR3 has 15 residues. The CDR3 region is CSARSGTAMNTEAFF. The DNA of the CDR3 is TGCAGTGCTAGATCGGGGACAGCCATGAACACTGAAGCTTTCTTT.

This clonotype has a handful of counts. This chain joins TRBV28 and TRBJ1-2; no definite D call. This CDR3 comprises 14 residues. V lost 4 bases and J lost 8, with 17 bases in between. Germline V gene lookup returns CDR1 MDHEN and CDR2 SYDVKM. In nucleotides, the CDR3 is TGTGCCAGCAGTTCACCTCTTGGACGGTACGGCTACACCTTC. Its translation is CASSSPLGRYGYTF.

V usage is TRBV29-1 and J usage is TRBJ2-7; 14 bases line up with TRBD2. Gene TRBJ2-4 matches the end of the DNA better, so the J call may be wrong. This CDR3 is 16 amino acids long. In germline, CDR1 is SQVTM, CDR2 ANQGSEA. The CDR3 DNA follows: TGCAGCGTTACTTACCGGACTAGCGGGGGGAAAAACATTCAGTACTTC. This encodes CSVTYRTSGGKNIQYF.

CDR3: CSVQCLDGVYEQFF. The DNA of the CDR3 is TGCAGTGTTCAATGCCTCGATGGGGTCTATGAGCAGTTCTTC. The chain combines TRBV20-1 with TRBJ2-1; D not certain. This CDR3 spans 14 amino acids. Germline V CDR1 and CDR2: DFQATT, SNEGSKA (reference sequence). V was pared by 7 bases and J by 8 bases, with 21 bases between.

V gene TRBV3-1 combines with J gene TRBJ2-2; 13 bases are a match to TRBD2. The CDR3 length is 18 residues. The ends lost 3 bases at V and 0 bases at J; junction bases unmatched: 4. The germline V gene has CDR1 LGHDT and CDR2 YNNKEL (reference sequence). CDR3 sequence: CASSHWTSGRTNTGELFF. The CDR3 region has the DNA TGTGCCAGCAGCCACTGGACTAGCGGGAGAACGAACACCGGGGAGCTGTTTTTT.

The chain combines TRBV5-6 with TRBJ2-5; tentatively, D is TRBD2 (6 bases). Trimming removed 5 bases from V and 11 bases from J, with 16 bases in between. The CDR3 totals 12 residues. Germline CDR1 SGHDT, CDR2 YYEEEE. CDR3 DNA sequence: TGTGCCAGCAGGTATAGCGGTAATGAGCAGTACTTC. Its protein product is CASRYSGNEQYF. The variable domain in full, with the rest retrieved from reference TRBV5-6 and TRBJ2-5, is DAGVTQSPTHLIKTRGQQVTLRCSPKSGHDTVSWYQQALGQGPQFIFQYYEEEERQRGNFPDRFSGHQFPNYSSELNVNALLLGDSALYLCASRYSGNEQYFGPGTRLLVL.

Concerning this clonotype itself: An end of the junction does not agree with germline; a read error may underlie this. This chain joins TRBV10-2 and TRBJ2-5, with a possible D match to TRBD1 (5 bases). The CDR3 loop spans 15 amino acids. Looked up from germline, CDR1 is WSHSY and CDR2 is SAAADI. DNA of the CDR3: TGCGCCGGCAGTGAATTTTCGACAGTGCAAGAGACCCAGTACTTC. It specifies CAGSEFSTVQETQYF.

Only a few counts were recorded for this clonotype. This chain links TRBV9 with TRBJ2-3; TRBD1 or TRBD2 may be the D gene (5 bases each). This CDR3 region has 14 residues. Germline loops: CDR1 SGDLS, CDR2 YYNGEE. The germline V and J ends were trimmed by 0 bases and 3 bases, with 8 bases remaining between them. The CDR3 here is CASSVAEGTDTQYF. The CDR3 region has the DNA TGTGCCAGCAGCGTAGCCGAGGGGACAGATACGCAGTATTTT. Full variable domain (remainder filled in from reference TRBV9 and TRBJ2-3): DSGVTQTPKHLITATGQRVTLRCSPRSGDLSVYWYQQSLDQGLQFLIQYYNGEERAKGNILERFSAQQFPDLHSELNLSSLELGDSALYFCASSVAEGTDTQYFGPGTRLTVL.

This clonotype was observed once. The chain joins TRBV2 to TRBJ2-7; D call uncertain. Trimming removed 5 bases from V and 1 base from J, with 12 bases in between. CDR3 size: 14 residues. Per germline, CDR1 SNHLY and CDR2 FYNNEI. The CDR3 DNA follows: TGTGCCAGCAGTCCCAATGGCAGGTCCTACGAGCAGTACTTC. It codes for CASSPNGRSYEQYF.

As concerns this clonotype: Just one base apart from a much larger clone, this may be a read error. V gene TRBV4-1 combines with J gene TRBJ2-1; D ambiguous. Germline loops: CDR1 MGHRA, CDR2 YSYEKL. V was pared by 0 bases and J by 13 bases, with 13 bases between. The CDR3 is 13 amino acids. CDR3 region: CASSQDHGETQFF. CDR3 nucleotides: TGCGCCAGCAGCCAAGATCACGGAGAGACCCAGTTCTTC.

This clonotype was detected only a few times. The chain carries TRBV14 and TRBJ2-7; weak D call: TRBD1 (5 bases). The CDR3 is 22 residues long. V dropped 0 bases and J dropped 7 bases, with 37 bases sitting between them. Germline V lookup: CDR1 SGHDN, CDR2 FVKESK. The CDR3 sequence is CASSQDPLLSHPGPPRAEEQYF. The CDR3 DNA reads TGTGCCAGCAGCCAAGATCCCCTTCTCTCCCACCCTGGACCGCCCAGGGCCGAAGAGCAGTACTTC.

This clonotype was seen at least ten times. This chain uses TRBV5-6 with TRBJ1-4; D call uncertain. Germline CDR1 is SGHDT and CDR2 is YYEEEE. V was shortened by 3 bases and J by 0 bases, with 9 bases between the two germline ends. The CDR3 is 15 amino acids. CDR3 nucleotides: TGTGCCAGCAGCTCCCCCGGGACAACTAATGAAAAACTGTTTTTT. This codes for CASSSPGTTNEKLFF.